The 21 T cell receptor beta chains presented below share a single source sample, sequenced in a study of blood T cell repertoires in COVID-19. The table came from immunoSEQ multiplex PCR; TCRdb's copy has only in-frame clones and leaves some out. The repertoire holds about 140,000 clones, with roughly 84% as singletons. What was sequenced was peripheral blood. The source of these receptors is a human donor in a cohort sampled during active COVID-19.

The chain uses TRBV5-4 and TRBJ1-1, with TRBD1 matching 7 bases. The CDR3 is made up of 17 amino acids. V shed 0 bases and J 4 bases; nucleotides not matched to a gene: 12. From germline, CDR1 is SGHNT and CDR2 YYREEE (reference sequence). DNA of the CDR3: TGTGCCAGCAGCTTGGAGGGGGCAGGGGGTCCGGCCACTGAAGCTTTCTTT. Translation gives CASSLEGAGGPATEAFF.

V is TRBV5-1 and J is TRBJ1-6; 10 bases line up with TRBD1. V lost 0 bases to trimming and J lost 10 bases; unmatched junction nucleotides: 7. The V gene's germline CDR1 is SGHRS and CDR2 YFSETQ. The CDR3 totals 16 residues. In nucleotides, the CDR3 is TGCGCCAGCAGCTTGGCCGGGGGACAGGGGAACTCACCCCTCCACTTT. Protein product: CASSLAGGQGNSPLHF.

This sequence joins TRBV7-9 and TRBJ1-6; 8 bases map to TRBD1. The junction had 8 bases not matched to a gene; V was cut back by 5 bases and J by 5 bases. This CDR3 region has 16 residues. Per germline, CDR1 SEHNR and CDR2 FQNEAQ (reference sequence). In DNA, the CDR3 is TGTGCCAGCAGCCGACAGGGGATTGTCGATAATTCACCCCTCCACTTT. Translating it yields CASSRQGIVDNSPLHF.

This chain uses TRBV6-5 with TRBJ1-2; TRBD1 matches 9 bases. Germline V gene data show CDR1 as MNHEY and CDR2 as SVGAGI. The CDR3 has 15 amino acids. The V gene end was trimmed by 6 bases and the J gene end by 4 bases; junction bases not matched to a gene: 9. The CDR3 DNA follows: TGTGCCAGCAGCGCCGGGGACAGGGTGACCTATGGCTACACCTTC. Translation gives CASSAGDRVTYGYTF.

The genes are TRBV12-3 or TRBV12-4 and TRBJ2-7; 8 bases are shared with TRBD1. Germline trimming cut 5 bases from V and 3 bases from J; bases unmatched to any gene: 0. The CDR3 is made up of 12 amino acids. Here the CDR3 reads CASSTGGYEQYF. CDR3 coding DNA: TGTGCCAGCAGTACAGGGGGCTACGAGCAGTACTTC.

The V and J genes are TRBV14 and TRBJ1-2, with D maybe TRBD1 (5 bases). The V and J ends lost 4 bases and 8 bases respectively, with 14 bases between them. The CDR3 totals 13 residues. Germline lookup yields CDR1 SGHDN and CDR2 FVKESK. CDR3: CASSLQGHGGYTF. The CDR3 DNA follows: TGTGCCAGCAGCCTGCAGGGTCACGGGGGCTACACCTTC.

The chain couples TRBV7-8 to TRBJ1-2; 7 bases are a match to TRBD1. The CDR3 has 17 amino acids. V shed 1 base, J shed 4 bases, and the junction held 12 bases outside the gene matches. Germline lookup yields CDR1 SGHVS and CDR2 FQNEAQ. The CDR3 DNA reads as TGTGCCAGCAGCTTAGAGGGGGCGACGGTGGGCCCCTATGGCTACACCTTC. Translation: CASSLEGATVGPYGYTF.

This clone is judged medium-sized (0.01 to 0.1%). This CDR3 is also generated by other DNA sequences in the sample. V is TRBV6-5 and J is TRBJ2-2; TRBD1 matches 8 bases. CDR1 and CDR2 (germline): MNHEY, SVGAGI. The CDR3 is 15 residues long. The ends lost 3 bases at V and 5 bases at J; junction bases unmatched: 5. This chain's CDR3 is CASSYGTGGTGELFF. The CDR3 DNA follows: TGTGCCAGCAGTTATGGGACAGGAGGTACCGGGGAGCTGTTTTTT.

The V call is TRBV19, the J call TRBJ2-5; 8 bases fit TRBD1. CDR1 and CDR2 (germline): LNHDA, SQIVND (reference sequence). This CDR3 has 13 amino acids. The J segment lost 5 bases and the V segment lost 6 bases, leaving 5 bases of the junction unmatched. CDR3 DNA sequence: TGTGCCAGTAGCCCGGACAGGGTTGAGACCCAGTACTTC. It yields the protein CASSPDRVETQYF.

This clone was seen a handful of times. The gene calls are TRBV5-1 and TRBJ2-1; D perhaps matches TRBD1 (6 bases). This CDR3 region has 13 residues. The V end lost 4 bases, the J end lost 4 bases, and 9 bases lay between the germline ends. Germline CDR1 SGHRS, CDR2 YFSETQ. The CDR3: CASSIGQYNEQFF. The CDR3 DNA reads as TGCGCCAGCAGCATAGGACAGTACAATGAGCAGTTCTTC. Variable domain in full (rest from reference TRBV5-1 and TRBJ2-1): KAGVTQTPRYLIKTRGQQVTLSCSPISGHRSVSWYQQTPGQGLQFLFEYFSETQRNKGNFPGRFSGRQFSNSRSEMNVSTLELGDSALYLCASSIGQYNEQFFGPGTRLTVL.

This clone showed up just once. The chain employs TRBV6-5 and TRBJ1-5; D might be TRBD1 (6 bases). The CDR3 consists of 14 residues. Trimming pared 8 bases from V and 2 bases from J, leaving 13 bases between. CDR1 MNHEY and CDR2 SVGAGI come from the germline V gene. CDR3 in DNA: TGTGCCAGCGGGGGGGCGACGGGCAATCAGCCCCAGCATTTT. This gives the protein CASGGATGNQPQHF.

This chain uses TRBV7-9 with TRBJ1-4; D is uncertain. The V end lost 3 bases, the J end lost 10 bases, and 9 bases lay between the germline ends. Germline V gene sequence: CDR1 SEHNR, CDR2 FQNEAQ (reference sequence). The CDR3 extends over 12 amino acids. CDR3 sequence (DNA): TGTGCCAGCAGCTTCGGCGCAGGAAAACTGTTTTTT. It encodes CASSFGAGKLFF.

The rearrangement joins TRBV19 to TRBJ2-5; 7 bases line up with TRBD2. After removal of 3 bases from V and 1 base from J, the junction contained 2 bases not matched to a gene. The CDR3 is made up of 14 amino acids. CDR1 is LNHDA and CDR2 is SQIVND in the germline V gene (reference sequence). CDR3 bases: TGTGCCAGTAGTATGCGGGGGTTCCAAGAGACCCAGTACTTC. It specifies CASSMRGFQETQYF.

The chain combines TRBV19 with TRBJ1-1, with TRBD1 matching 8 bases. This CDR3 has 15 residues. The J segment lost 1 base and the V segment lost 4 bases, leaving 5 bases of the junction unmatched. The germline V gene encodes CDR1 LNHDA and CDR2 SQIVND (reference sequence). CDR3 region: CASSTDRVANTEAFF. The DNA for the CDR3 is TGTGCCAGTAGTACGGACAGGGTAGCGAACACTGAAGCTTTCTTT.

This chain joins TRBV25-1 and TRBJ2-1, with 11 nucleotides matching TRBD2. The CDR3 is made up of 16 amino acids. V shed 3 bases, J shed 3 bases, and the junction held 4 bases outside the gene matches. Germline V gene sequence: CDR1 MGHDK, CDR2 SYGVNS. The CDR3 loop reads CASSELAGGIYNEQFF. The CDR3 DNA follows: TGTGCCAGCAGTGAGCTAGCGGGGGGTATCTACAATGAGCAGTTCTTC. Supplemented by reference TRBV25-1 and TRBJ2-1, the full variable domain reads EADIYQTPRYLVIGTGKKITLECSQTMGHDKMYWYQQDPGMELHLIHYSYGVNSTEKGDLSSESTVSRIRTEHFPLTLESARPSHTSQYLCASSELAGGIYNEQFFGPGTRLTVL.

The table lists this clone with many counts. The chain employs TRBV13 and TRBJ1-3; D is perhaps TRBD1 (6 bases). The ends were cut back, 5 bases at V and 0 bases at J, with 11 bases in the middle. The CDR3 consists of 15 residues. Per germline, CDR1 PRHDT and CDR2 FYEKMQ (reference sequence). CDR3 coding DNA: TGTGCCAGCAGCACACTACAGGGCTCTGGAAACACCATATATTTT. It specifies CASSTLQGSGNTIYF.

The chain carries TRBV28 and TRBJ1-5; no definite D call. The germline CDR1 and CDR2 sequences are MDHEN and SYDVKM. This CDR3 spans 13 amino acids. Trimming removed 6 bases from V and 4 bases from J, with 10 bases in between. CDR3 coding DNA: TGTGCCAGCAGGACCGCGGTAAATCAGCCCCAGCATTTT. Protein product: CASRTAVNQPQHF.

V is TRBV5-1 and J is TRBJ1-5, with TRBD1 matching 9 bases. Per germline, CDR1 SGHRS and CDR2 YFSETQ. Trimming removed 0 bases from V and 4 bases from J; junction bases left unmatched: 2. The CDR3 covers 15 residues. CDR3 loop: CASSLEGTGNQPQHF. In DNA, the CDR3 is TGCGCCAGCAGCTTGGAAGGGACAGGGAATCAGCCCCAGCATTTT.

This chain links TRBV21-1 with TRBJ2-7; the D call in the table, TRBD1, was not verified against the DNA. TRBV21-1 is termed a pseudogene. There are 12 residues in the CDR3. CDR3 in amino acids: CASRASSYEQYF. The DNA for the CDR3 is TGTGCCAGCAGGGCTTCATCCTACGAGCAGTACTTC.

The chain combines TRBV9 with TRBJ2-3; 9 bases are shared with TRBD2. The germline gives CDR1 SGDLS, CDR2 YYNGEE. The CDR3 has 17 residues. With V trimmed by 3 bases and J by 4 bases, 12 bases remained unmatched. CDR3 in amino acids: CASSASLGRGGSDTQYF. CDR3 nucleotides: TGTGCCAGCAGCGCCTCTCTGGGGCGGGGGGGGTCAGATACGCAGTATTTT.

The V call is TRBV13, the J call TRBJ1-2, with D tentatively TRBD1 (6 bases). The CDR3 runs 14 residues. The germline V gene encodes CDR1 PRHDT and CDR2 FYEKMQ (reference sequence). V was trimmed by 5 bases and J by 7 bases, leaving 17 bases between them. The CDR3 DNA reads as TGTGCCAGCAGCGGGAAGGGGGGGTGGCGTGGCTACACCTTC. It codes for CASSGKGGWRGYTF.